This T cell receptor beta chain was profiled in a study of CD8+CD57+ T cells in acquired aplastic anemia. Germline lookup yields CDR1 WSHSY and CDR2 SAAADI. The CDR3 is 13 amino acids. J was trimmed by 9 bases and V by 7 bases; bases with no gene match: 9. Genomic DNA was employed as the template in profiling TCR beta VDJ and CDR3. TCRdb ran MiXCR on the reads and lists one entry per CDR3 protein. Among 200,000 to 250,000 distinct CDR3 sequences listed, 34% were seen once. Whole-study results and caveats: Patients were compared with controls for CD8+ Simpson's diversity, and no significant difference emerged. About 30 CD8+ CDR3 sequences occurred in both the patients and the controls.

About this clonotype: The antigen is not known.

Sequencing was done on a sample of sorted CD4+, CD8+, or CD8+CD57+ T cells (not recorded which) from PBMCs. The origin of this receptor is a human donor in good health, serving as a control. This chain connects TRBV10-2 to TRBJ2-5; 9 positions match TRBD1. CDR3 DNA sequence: TGCGCCAGCAAGGGACAGGGCAATCAGCCCCAGTACTTC. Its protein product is CASKGQGNQPQYF.